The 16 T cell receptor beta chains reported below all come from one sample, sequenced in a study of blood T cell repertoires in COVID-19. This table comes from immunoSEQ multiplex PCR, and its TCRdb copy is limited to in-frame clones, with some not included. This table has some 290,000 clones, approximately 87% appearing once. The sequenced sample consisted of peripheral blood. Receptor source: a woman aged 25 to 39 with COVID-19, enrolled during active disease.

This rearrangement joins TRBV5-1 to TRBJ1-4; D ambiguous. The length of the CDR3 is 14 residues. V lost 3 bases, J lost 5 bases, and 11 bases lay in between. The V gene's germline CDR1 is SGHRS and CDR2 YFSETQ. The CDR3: CASSSGLINEKLFF. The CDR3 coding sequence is TGCGCCAGCAGCTCTGGACTGATAAATGAAAAACTGTTTTTT.

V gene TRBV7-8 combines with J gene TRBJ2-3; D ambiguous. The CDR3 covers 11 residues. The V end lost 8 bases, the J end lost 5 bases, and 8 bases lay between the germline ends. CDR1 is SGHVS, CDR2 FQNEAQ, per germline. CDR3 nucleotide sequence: TGTGCCAGCGCGAGTGGAGATACGCAGTATTTT. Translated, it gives CASASGDTQYF.

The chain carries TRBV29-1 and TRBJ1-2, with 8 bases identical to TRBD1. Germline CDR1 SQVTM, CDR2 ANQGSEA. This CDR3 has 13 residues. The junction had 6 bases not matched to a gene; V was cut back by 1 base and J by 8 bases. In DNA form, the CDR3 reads TGCAGCGTTGAAGGGACAGGGAAAAGCGGCTACACCTTC. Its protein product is CSVEGTGKSGYTF.

The CDR3 here is CSRRHDSPLHF. CDR3 coding DNA: TGCAGCCGCAGGCACGATTCACCCCTCCACTTT. This rearrangement joins TRBV20-1 to TRBJ1-6, with D uncertain. This CDR3 contains 11 residues. Germline-derived CDR1 and CDR2 are DFQATT and SNEGSKA (reference sequence).

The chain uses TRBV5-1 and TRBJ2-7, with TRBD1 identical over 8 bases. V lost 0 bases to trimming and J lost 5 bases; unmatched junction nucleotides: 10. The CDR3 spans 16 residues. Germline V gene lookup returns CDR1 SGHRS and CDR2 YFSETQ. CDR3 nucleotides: TGCGCCAGCAGCTTGGCACCTCTGACAGGGGTGAACGAGCAGTACTTC. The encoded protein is CASSLAPLTGVNEQYF.

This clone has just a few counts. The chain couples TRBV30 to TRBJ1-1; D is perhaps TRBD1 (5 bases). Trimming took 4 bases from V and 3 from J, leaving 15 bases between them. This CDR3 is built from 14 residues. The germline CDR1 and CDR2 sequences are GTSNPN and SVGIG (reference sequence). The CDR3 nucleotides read TGTGCCTGGAACGCGGCAGGGTTTTACACTGAAGCTTTCTTT. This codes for CAWNAAGFYTEAFF.

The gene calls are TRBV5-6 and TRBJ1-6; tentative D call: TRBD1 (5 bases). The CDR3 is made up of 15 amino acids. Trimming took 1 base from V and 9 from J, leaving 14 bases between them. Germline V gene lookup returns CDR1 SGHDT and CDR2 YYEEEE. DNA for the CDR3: TGTGCCAGCAGCTTGAGTCAGGGTAGGATTTCACCCCTCCACTTT. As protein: CASSLSQGRISPLHF.

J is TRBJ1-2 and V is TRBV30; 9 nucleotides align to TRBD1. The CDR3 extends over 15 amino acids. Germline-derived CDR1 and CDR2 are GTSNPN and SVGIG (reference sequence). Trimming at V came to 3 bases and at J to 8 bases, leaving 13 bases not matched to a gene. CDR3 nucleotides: TGTGCCTGGAGGGGCGCCGGGACAGGGATAGGAGGCTACACCTTC. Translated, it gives CAWRGAGTGIGGYTF.

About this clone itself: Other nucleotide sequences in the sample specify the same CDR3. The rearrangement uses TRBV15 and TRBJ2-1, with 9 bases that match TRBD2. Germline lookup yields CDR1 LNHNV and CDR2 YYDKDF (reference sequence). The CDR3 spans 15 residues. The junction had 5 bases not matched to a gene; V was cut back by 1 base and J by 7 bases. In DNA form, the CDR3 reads TGTGCCACCAGCAGAGGAGGTAGCGGGAGAAATGAGCAGTTCTTC. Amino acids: CATSRGGSGRNEQFF. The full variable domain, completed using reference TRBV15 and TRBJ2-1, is DAMVIQNPRYQVTQFGKPVTLSCSQTLNHNVMYWYQQKSSQAPKLLFHYYDKDFNNEADTPDNFQSRRPNTSFCFLDIRSPGLGDTAMYLCATSRGGSGRNEQFFGPGTRLTVL.

CDR3 loop: CASSLTGTDTQYF. The CDR3 region has the DNA TGTGCCAGCAGTTTGACGGGCACAGATACGCAGTATTTT. The genes are TRBV5-8 and TRBJ2-3, with D hard to call. The CDR3 consists of 13 residues. Germline V lookup: CDR1 SGHTS, CDR2 YDEGEE. The germline V and J ends were trimmed by 5 bases and 1 base, with 8 bases remaining between them.

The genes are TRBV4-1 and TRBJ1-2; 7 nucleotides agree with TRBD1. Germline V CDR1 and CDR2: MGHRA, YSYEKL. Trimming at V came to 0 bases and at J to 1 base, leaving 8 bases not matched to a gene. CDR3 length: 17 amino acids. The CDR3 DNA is TGCGCCAGCAGCCAAGAAGGGGACAGAGAGAATAACTATGGCTACACCTTC. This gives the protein CASSQEGDRENNYGYTF.

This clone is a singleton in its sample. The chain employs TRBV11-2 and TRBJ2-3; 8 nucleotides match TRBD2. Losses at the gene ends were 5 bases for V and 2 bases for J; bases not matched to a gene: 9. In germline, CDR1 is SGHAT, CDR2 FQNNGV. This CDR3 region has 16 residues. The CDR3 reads CASSLVAGSLTDTQYF. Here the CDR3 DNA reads TGTGCCAGCAGCCTCGTAGCGGGAAGCCTCACAGATACGCAGTATTTT.

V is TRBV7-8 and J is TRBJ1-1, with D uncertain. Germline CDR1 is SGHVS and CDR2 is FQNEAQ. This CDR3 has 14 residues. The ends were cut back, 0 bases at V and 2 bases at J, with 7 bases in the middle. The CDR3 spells CASSLAPVNTEAFF. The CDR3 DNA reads TGTGCCAGCAGCTTAGCGCCGGTCAACACTGAAGCTTTCTTT.

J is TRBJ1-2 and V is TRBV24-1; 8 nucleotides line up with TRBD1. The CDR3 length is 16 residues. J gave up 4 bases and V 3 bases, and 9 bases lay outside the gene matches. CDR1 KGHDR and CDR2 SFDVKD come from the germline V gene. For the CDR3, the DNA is TGTGCCACCAGTGATGCTCATAGGACAGGGCCCTATGGCTACACCTTC. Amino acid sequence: CATSDAHRTGPYGYTF.

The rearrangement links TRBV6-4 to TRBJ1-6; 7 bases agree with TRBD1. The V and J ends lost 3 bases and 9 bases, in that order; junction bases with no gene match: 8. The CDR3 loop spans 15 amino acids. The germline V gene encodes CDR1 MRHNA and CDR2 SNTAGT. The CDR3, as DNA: TGTGCCAGCAGTGAGTCGACAGGGATGGTTTCACCCCTCCACTTT. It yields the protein CASSESTGMVSPLHF.

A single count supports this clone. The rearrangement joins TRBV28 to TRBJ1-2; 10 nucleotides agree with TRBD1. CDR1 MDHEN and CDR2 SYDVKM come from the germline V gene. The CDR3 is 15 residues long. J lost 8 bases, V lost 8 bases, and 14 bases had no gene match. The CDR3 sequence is CASVSGDRGGWGYTF. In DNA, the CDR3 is TGTGCCAGCGTCAGCGGGGACAGGGGAGGTTGGGGCTACACCTTC.